This TCR beta chain was profiled in a study of post-analysis software for immune sequencing data. Across the whole study: Courses of disease covered relapsing-remitting, secondary progressive and progressive-relapsing multiple sclerosis. General study findings and limits: TRBV5-6, TRBV5-1 and TRBV20-1 were among 4 or 5 TRBV segments more frequent in patients than controls.

Unique molecular identifiers were built into the TCR beta cDNA libraries. TCRdb redid the calling of the PCR reads with MiXCR, one entry per CDR3 protein. Among hundreds of thousands of distinct CDR3 sequences, about 60% were seen once, and the ten largest hold around 10%. To note about this clonotype: Its antigen is as yet unknown.

The CDR3 contains 11 residues. Germline V gene data show CDR1 as SQVTM and CDR2 as ANQGSEA. The V gene lost 0 bases and the J gene lost 6 bases, with 5 bases spanning the gap. This chain connects TRBV29-1 to TRBJ1-1; no definite D call. The receptor was isolated from a girl aged 2 to 10 with multiple sclerosis. The sequenced material came from blood. In DNA, the CDR3 is TGCAGCGTTGAAGATCAAGCTGAAGCTTTCTTT. It is translated as CSVEDQAEAFF.